Below, 25 T cell receptor beta chains from the same sample are listed, as sequenced in a study of T-cell reconstitution after alpha-beta-depleted transplantation in children. Preparation of the TCRbeta library used unique molecular identifiers. TCRdb re-called the PCR reads with MiXCR, one entry per CDR3 protein. The repertoire includes roughly 220,000 distinct CDR3 sequences, about 11% of them detected once, and approximately 2.4% sits in the top ten. The sequences come from PBMCs from the stem cell graft donor, collected from the stem cell graft. These receptor sequences come from a human donor who donated a stem cell graft to a child with acute lymphoblastic leukemia.

The genes are TRBV5-3 and TRBJ2-7; D may be TRBD2 (5 bases). TRBV5-3 is an ORF, with its function uncertain. The CDR3 has 15 amino acids. The V gene lost 8 bases and the J gene lost 1 base, with 19 bases spanning the gap. The CDR3 reads CASSRGVGSSYEQYF. Written as DNA, the CDR3 is TGTGCCAGCAGCCGGGGTGTAGGGTCGTCCTACGAGCAGTACTTC.

This clonotype came up a few times. The J gene is TRBJ2-3, the V gene TRBV27, with D possibly being TRBD2 (7 bases). V lost 3 bases to trimming and J lost 5 bases, with 15 bases between them. CDR1 MNHEY and CDR2 SMNVEV come from the germline V gene (reference sequence). The CDR3 has 15 amino acids. For the CDR3, the DNA is TGTGCCAGCAGTTTTAAGGGGGGGCGTGAAGATACGCAGTATTTT. Translation gives CASSFKGGREDTQYF.

This clonotype was seen only a few times. The chain carries TRBV24-1 and TRBJ2-3, with 7 nucleotides matching TRBD1. Germline values: CDR1 KGHDR, CDR2 SFDVKD. V was clipped by 4 bases and J by 4 bases; unmatched bases: 13. This CDR3 contains 17 residues. The CDR3 DNA is TGTGCCACCAGTGACCGTTACAGGGGCGCTGGGGCAGATACGCAGTATTTT. Protein: CATSDRYRGAGADTQYF.

This clonotype was seen at least ten times. The V gene is TRBV6-2 or TRBV6-3, the J gene TRBJ2-2; the D gene is possibly TRBD2 (6 bases). V was cut by 6 bases and J by 5 bases, with 25 bases left in between. This CDR3 comprises 18 residues. In germline, CDR1 is MNHEY, CDR2 SVGEGT. CDR3 DNA sequence: TGTGCCAGCAGCGCCACGACTAGAGATCTTCGGCGGACCGGGGAGCTGTTTTTT. Its protein is CASSATTRDLRRTGELFF.

At least ten counts were recorded for this clonotype. The CDR3, as DNA: TGTGCCAGCAGTTTTGGGGACATAGCCAAAAACATTCAGTACTTC. It yields the protein CASSFGDIAKNIQYF. This chain connects TRBV12-3 or TRBV12-4 to TRBJ2-4, with a weak D call TRBD1 (6 bases). This CDR3 region has 15 residues. V was cut by 3 bases and J by 0 bases, with 9 bases left in between.

This clonotype was seen many times. This chain connects TRBV3-1 to TRBJ2-7, with TRBD2 as a possible D gene (6 bases). Germline CDR1 LGHDT, CDR2 YNNKEL (reference sequence). The V and J ends lost 4 bases and 2 bases respectively, with 9 bases between them. This CDR3 is 13 amino acids long. The CDR3 loop reads CASSLGEAYEQYF. Here the CDR3 DNA reads TGTGCCAGCAGCCTCGGGGAGGCCTACGAGCAGTACTTC.

The chain carries TRBV15 and TRBJ2-7; 9 positions agree with TRBD1. With V trimmed by 3 bases and J by 5 bases, 5 bases remained unmatched. Per the germline V gene, CDR1 is LNHNV and CDR2 is YYDKDF (reference sequence). This CDR3 is 14 amino acids long. The CDR3 sequence: CATSRGDRVDEQYF. CDR3 bases: TGTGCCACCAGCAGGGGGGACAGGGTGGACGAGCAGTACTTC. The full variable domain, with the rest looked up from reference TRBV15 and TRBJ2-7, is DAMVIQNPRYQVTQFGKPVTLSCSQTLNHNVMYWYQQKSSQAPKLLFHYYDKDFNNEADTPDNFQSRRPNTSFCFLDIRSPGLGDTAMYLCATSRGDRVDEQYFGPGTRLTVT.

This clonotype was seen repeatedly, ten times or more. The gene calls are TRBV7-9 and TRBJ2-7; TRBD1 or TRBD2 may be the D gene (5 bases each). The germline V gene has CDR1 SEHNR and CDR2 FQNEAQ (reference sequence). The CDR3 length is 14 residues. Trimming removed 5 bases at V and 7 bases at J, with 18 bases between. CDR3 residues: CASSRPGAPGEQYF. DNA of the CDR3: TGTGCCAGCAGCCGCCCCGGGGCCCCAGGGGAGCAGTACTTC.

V usage is TRBV28 and J usage is TRBJ1-2; 8 bases agree with TRBD1. V shed 7 bases and J 3 bases; nucleotides not matched to a gene: 7. Germline V lookup: CDR1 MDHEN, CDR2 SYDVKM. The CDR3 contains 14 residues. The CDR3 coding sequence is TGTGCCAGCACCTCGGACAGGGTAGACTATGGCTACACCTTC. Protein product: CASTSDRVDYGYTF.

Many counts were recorded for this clonotype. The chain joins TRBV29-1 to TRBJ2-7; D gene ambiguous. Per the germline V gene, CDR1 is SQVTM and CDR2 is ANQGSEA. This CDR3 region has 12 residues. V lost 6 bases and J lost 0, with 9 bases in between. The DNA of the CDR3 is TGCAGCGTCCAGACTGACTCCTACGAGCAGTACTTC. Translation gives CSVQTDSYEQYF.

This clonotype was picked up many times. The chain joins TRBV12-3 or TRBV12-4 to TRBJ2-2; TRBD1 agrees at 12 bases. The CDR3 is 15 residues long. J was trimmed by 7 bases and V by 5 bases; bases with no gene match: 5. The CDR3, as DNA: TGTGCCAGCAGTGCGGGACAGGGGGCAGGCGGGGAGCTGTTTTTT. Its translation is CASSAGQGAGGELFF.

At least ten counts were recorded for this clonotype. V and J are TRBV4-3 and TRBJ2-7; 11 bases fit TRBD1. Looked up from germline, CDR1 is LGHNA and CDR2 is YSLEER. The CDR3 has 18 residues. After removal of 0 bases from V and 2 bases from J, the junction contained 9 bases not matched to a gene. This CDR3 reads CASSQDDGTGGRAYEQYF. Written as DNA, the CDR3 is TGCGCCAGCAGCCAAGATGATGGGACAGGGGGTCGGGCCTACGAGCAGTACTTC.

In this sample, this clonotype turned up many times. J is TRBJ2-7 and V is TRBV12-3 or TRBV12-4, with D possibly being TRBD1 or TRBD2 (5 bases each). The CDR3 totals 13 residues. The V and J ends lost 7 bases and 3 bases respectively, with 13 bases between them. DNA of the CDR3: TGTGCCAGCAATACCGGGGCTGGCTACGAGCAGTACTTC. Its translation: CASNTGAGYEQYF.

This clonotype was recorded a few times. The chain carries TRBV4-3 and TRBJ2-7; 9 bases are a match to TRBD1. Trimming cost V 4 bases and J 2 bases; bases outside gene matches: 12. There are 17 residues in the CDR3. CDR1 is LGHNA, CDR2 YSLEER, per germline. The chain's CDR3 is CASSLGFSGQGAYEQYF. CDR3 nucleotides: TGCGCCAGCAGCCTAGGTTTTTCGGGACAGGGTGCCTACGAGCAGTACTTC.

This clonotype was detected ten times or more. The gene calls are TRBV20-1 and TRBJ1-1; tentatively, D is TRBD1 (6 bases). Trimming took off 6 bases at V and 1 base at J, with 12 bases between the two ends. Germline loops: CDR1 DFQATT, CDR2 SNEGSKA (reference sequence). This CDR3 region has 13 residues. The CDR3 nucleotides are TGCAGTGCGTTGGGGGGCAGGAACACTGAAGCTTTCTTT. The encoded protein is CSALGGRNTEAFF.

This clonotype was recorded many times. CDR3 protein: CASSPPLGGRETQYF. The CDR3 DNA is TGTGCCAGCTCACCACCGTTAGGGGGCCGAGAGACCCAGTACTTC. This chain links TRBV18 with TRBJ2-5; 7 nucleotides line up with TRBD1. This CDR3 comprises 15 residues. Unmatched junction bases numbered 5, after V lost 0 bases and J lost 4 bases. Looked up from germline, CDR1 is KGHSH and CDR2 is LQKENI.

This clonotype has a count of ten or more. The chain is built from TRBV27 and TRBJ2-7; 7 nucleotides agree with TRBD1. The CDR3 runs 15 residues. Germline V gene data show CDR1 as MNHEY and CDR2 as SMNVEV (reference sequence). Trimming took 6 bases from V and 2 from J; bases not matched to a gene: 10. The DNA for the CDR3 is TGTGCCAGCAGGATATCGACAGGGACCCCCTACGAGCAGTACTTC. Translation gives CASRISTGTPYEQYF.

This clonotype appeared many times. This chain joins TRBV12-3 or TRBV12-4 and TRBJ1-5; 8 bases line up with TRBD1. Trimming removed 3 bases from V and 4 bases from J; junction bases left unmatched: 8. The CDR3 sequence is 16 residues long. In DNA, the CDR3 is TGTGCCAGCAGTTTTGGTACAGGGGGTTTAAATCAGCCCCAGCATTTT. It is translated as CASSFGTGGLNQPQHF.

The chain recombines TRBV12-3 or TRBV12-4 with TRBJ2-1, with D uncertain. The CDR3 totals 15 residues. Trimming took 6 bases from V and 0 from J, leaving 12 bases between them. CDR3 nucleotide sequence: TGTGCCAGCAGCCAGTACTCGAGCTCCTACAATGAGCAGTTCTTC. Its translation: CASSQYSSSYNEQFF.

V and J are TRBV27 and TRBJ2-1; 9 nucleotides agree with TRBD2. CDR1 is MNHEY, CDR2 SMNVEV, per germline (reference sequence). J lost 6 bases, V lost 6 bases, and 18 bases had no gene match. This CDR3 is built from 18 residues. The chain's CDR3 is CASSVPPRGSGGLNEQFF. CDR3 DNA: TGTGCCAGCAGCGTCCCACCGCGAGGTAGCGGGGGCCTCAATGAGCAGTTCTTC.

Turning to this clonotype: With a much larger clone just one base away, this may be a read error. The chain links TRBV6-5 to TRBJ2-1; 9 bases are a match to TRBD1. CDR3 length: 16 residues. Germline values: CDR1 MNHEY, CDR2 SVGAGI. CDR3 region: CASSYTGTGSYNERFF. In DNA, the CDR3 is TGTGCCAGCAGTTACACCGGGACAGGGTCCTACAATGAGCGGTTCTTC.

On this clonotype itself: Just one base apart from a much larger clone, this may be a read error. This rearrangement joins TRBV27 to TRBJ2-1, with 9 bases identical to TRBD1. The CDR3 extends over 15 amino acids. With 7 bases clipped from V and 6 bases from J, the junction kept 10 bases outside the gene matches. Germline V gene lookup returns CDR1 MNHEY and CDR2 SMNVEV (reference sequence). CDR3 in amino acids: CASISPGQGSNEQFF. CDR3 coding DNA: TGTGCCAGCATCTCACCGGGACAGGGAAGCAATGAGCAGTTCTTC.

The V call is TRBV20-1, the J call TRBJ1-1, with D perhaps TRBD1 (6 bases). This CDR3 comprises 17 residues. From germline, CDR1 is DFQATT and CDR2 SNEGSKA (reference sequence). V gave up 2 bases and J gave up 4 bases, with 23 bases separating them. CDR3 residues: CSARRIIGGALGTEAFF. The CDR3 DNA reads TGCAGTGCTAGACGCATCATAGGGGGGGCCCTGGGCACTGAAGCTTTCTTT.

This clonotype was recorded many times. V gene TRBV6-2 or TRBV6-3 combines with J gene TRBJ2-3, with TRBD2 identical over 7 bases. The CDR3 loop spans 13 amino acids. J lost 8 bases, V lost 4 bases, and 6 bases had no gene match. Germline V gives CDR1 MNHEY, CDR2 SVGEGT. The CDR3 protein is CASSSTSPGTQYF. DNA for the CDR3: TGTGCCAGCAGTTCGACTAGCCCCGGTACGCAGTATTTT.

This clonotype was seen at least ten times. The chain links TRBV30 to TRBJ1-1; D may be TRBD1 (6 bases). Between the trimmed V and J ends, which lost 5 bases and 1 base, there was a span of 14 bases. Germline V gene sequence: CDR1 GTSNPN, CDR2 SVGIG (reference sequence). This CDR3 spans 14 amino acids. In nucleotides, the CDR3 is TGTGCCTGGGGCACAGGGATAGGGAACACTGAAGCTTTCTTT. Encoded protein: CAWGTGIGNTEAFF.